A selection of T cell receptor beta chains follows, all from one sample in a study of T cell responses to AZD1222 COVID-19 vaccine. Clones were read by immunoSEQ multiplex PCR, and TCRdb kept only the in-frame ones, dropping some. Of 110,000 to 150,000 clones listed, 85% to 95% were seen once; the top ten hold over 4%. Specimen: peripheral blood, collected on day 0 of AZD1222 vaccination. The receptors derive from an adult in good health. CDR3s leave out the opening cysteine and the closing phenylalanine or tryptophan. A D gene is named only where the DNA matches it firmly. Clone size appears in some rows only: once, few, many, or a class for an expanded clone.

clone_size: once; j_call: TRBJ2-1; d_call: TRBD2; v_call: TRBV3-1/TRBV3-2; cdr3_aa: ASSQEAGVGGEQF
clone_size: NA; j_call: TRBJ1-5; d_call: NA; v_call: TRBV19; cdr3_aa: ATSGGGRGNQPQH
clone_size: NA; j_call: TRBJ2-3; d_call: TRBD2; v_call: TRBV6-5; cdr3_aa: ASSYSLAGADTQY
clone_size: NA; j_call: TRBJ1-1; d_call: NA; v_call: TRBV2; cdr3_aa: ASSPGNTEAF
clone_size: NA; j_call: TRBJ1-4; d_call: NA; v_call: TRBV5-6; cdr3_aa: ASSLAGTLGEKLF
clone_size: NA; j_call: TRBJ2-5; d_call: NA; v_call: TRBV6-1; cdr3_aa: ASSESGPQETQY
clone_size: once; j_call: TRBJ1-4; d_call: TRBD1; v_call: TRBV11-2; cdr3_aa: ASSFRLRDRGEKLF
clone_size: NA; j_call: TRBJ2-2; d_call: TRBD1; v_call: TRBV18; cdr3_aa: ASSPGQGGELF
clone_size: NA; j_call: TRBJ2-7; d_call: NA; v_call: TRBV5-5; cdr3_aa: ASSLLPDKYYEQY
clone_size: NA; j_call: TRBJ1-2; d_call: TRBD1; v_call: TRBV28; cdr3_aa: ASSPRDRGAGYT
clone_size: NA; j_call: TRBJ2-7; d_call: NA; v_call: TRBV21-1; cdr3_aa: ARTKSKLSEQY
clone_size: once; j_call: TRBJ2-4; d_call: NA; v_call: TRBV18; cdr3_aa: ASSPREAAKNIQY
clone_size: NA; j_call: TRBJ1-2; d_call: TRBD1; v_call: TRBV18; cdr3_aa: ASSPVEGTGSYGYT
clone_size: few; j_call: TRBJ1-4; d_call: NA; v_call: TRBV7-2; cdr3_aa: ASSPWTATNEKLF
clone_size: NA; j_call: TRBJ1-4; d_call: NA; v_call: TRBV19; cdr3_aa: ASSIKRRQTESEKLF
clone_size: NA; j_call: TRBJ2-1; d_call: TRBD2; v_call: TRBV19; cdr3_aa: ASSSRPGLAGVGGYNEQF
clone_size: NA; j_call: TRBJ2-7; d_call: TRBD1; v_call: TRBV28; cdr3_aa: ASSFGTAYEQY
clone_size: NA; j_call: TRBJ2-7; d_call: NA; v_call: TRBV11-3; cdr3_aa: ASSLEFRGTQY
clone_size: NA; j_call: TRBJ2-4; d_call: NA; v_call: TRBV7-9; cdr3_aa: ASSLWTASGGNIQY
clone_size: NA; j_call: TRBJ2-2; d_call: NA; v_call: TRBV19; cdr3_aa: ASRRDRAGTGELF
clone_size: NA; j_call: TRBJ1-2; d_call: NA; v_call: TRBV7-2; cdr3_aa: ASSSPGQRSNYGYT
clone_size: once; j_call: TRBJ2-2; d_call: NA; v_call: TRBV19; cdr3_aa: ASSIKGDTGELF
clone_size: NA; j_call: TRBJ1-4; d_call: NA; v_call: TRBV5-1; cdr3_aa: ASSLLSPATNEKLF
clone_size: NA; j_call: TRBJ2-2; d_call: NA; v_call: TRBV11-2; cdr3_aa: ASSLGRGRLSSGELF
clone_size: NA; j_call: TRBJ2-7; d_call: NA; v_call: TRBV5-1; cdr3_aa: ASSLVLAYEQY
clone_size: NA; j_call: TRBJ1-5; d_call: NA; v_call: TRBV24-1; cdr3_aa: ATSDPDQPQH
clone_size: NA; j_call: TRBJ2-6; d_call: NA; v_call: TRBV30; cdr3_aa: AWRGDSYFSGANVLT
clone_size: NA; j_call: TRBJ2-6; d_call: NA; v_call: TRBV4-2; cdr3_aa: ASSQGGREPGANVLT
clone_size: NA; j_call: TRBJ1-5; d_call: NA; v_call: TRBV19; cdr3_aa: ASSQGSGQPQH
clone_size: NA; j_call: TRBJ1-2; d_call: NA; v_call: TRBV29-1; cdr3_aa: SVMTENYGYT
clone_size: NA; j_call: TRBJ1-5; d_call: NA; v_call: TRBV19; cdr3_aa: ASSGHVRQPQH
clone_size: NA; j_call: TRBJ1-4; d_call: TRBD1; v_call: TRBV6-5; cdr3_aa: ASRDRGSEKLF
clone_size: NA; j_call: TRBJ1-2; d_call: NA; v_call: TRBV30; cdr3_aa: AWEQRADYGYT
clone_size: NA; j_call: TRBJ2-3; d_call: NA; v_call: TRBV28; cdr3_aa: ASSDTSSTDTQY
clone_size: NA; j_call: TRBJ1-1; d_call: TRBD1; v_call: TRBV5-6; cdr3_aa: ASSPDRAGDTEAF
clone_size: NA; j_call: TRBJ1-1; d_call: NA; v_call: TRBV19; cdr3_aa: ASSKIGNTEAF
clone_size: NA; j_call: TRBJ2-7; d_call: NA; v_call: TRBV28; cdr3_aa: ASSPQRLSREQY
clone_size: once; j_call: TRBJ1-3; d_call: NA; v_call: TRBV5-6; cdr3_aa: ASSLVGVRAGNTIY
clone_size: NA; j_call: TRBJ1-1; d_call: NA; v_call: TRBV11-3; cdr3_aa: ASSLDLMGEAF
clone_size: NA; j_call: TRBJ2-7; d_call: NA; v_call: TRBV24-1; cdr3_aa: ATSDQDSYEQY
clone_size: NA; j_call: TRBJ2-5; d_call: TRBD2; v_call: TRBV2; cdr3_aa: ASSLLAGSETQY
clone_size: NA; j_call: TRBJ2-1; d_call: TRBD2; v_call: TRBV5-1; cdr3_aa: ASSLARSGISYNEQF
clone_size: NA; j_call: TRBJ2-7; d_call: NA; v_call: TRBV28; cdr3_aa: ASRSSGLYEQY
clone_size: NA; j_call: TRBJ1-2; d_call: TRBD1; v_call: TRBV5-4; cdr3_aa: ASSKDRGAPRWRGYT
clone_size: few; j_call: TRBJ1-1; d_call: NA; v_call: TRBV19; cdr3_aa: ASSVWNTEAF
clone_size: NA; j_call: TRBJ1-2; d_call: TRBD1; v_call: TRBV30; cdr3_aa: AWSVDRGGNYGYT
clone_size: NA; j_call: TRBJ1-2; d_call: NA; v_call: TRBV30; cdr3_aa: AWSKGPHYGYT
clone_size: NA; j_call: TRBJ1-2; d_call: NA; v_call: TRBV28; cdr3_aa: ASRGPDYGYT
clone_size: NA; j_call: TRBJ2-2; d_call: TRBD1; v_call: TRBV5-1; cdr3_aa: ASKTGVTGELF
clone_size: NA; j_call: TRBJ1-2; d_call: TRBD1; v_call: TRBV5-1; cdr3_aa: ASSPSARGPDGYT
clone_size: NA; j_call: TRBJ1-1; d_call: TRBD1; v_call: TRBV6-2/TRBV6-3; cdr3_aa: ASSYYRDRVNTEAF